This T cell receptor beta chain was recovered during a study of cytomegalovirus exposure and HLA in healthy donors. The CDR3 loop spans 13 amino acids. Germline V CDR1 and CDR2: MNHEY, SVGAGI. V was clipped by 5 bases and J by 4 bases, with 11 bases between them. A multiplex PCR was run with 60 Vbeta primers and 13 Jbeta primers. Method: immunoSEQ multiplex PCR; TCRdb's copy keeps in-frame clones and lacks some. The sample consists of over 100,000 clones, approximately 75% of them appearing once. This clonotype originated in a male donor in good health and CMV-seronegative. This chain connects TRBV6-5 to TRBJ1-1; D possibly corresponds to TRBD1 (5 bases). The specimen sequenced was PBMCs. The CDR3 DNA reads as TGTGCCAGCAGTAGGGACTCTCTCACTGAAGCTTTCTTT. The encoded protein is CASSRDSLTEAFF.